One and the same sample provided the 19 T cell receptor beta chains below, sequenced in a study of blood T cell repertoires in COVID-19. Measured with immunoSEQ multiplex PCR; TCRdb has only the in-frame clones, and not every one. The sample records a few hundred thousand clones, about 92% being singletons. Material: PBMCs or T cells enriched from blood (not recorded which). Receptor source: a woman aged 25 to 39 who had recovered from COVID-19.

The table lists this clone with a count of one. V and J are TRBV7-9 and TRBJ2-3; 9 positions match TRBD2. The junction had 6 bases not matched to a gene; V was cut back by 3 bases and J by 5 bases. The CDR3 length is 15 residues. Looked up from germline, CDR1 is SEHNR and CDR2 is FQNEAQ (reference sequence). The CDR3 DNA sequence: TGTGCCAGCAGCTTTCGTCTAGCGGGAAGAGATACGCAGTATTTT. Residues: CASSFRLAGRDTQYF.

This clone was observed a single time. The chain joins TRBV28 to TRBJ2-1; 15 bases are shared with TRBD2. The V gene end was trimmed by 6 bases and the J gene end by 7 bases; junction bases not matched to a gene: 4. CDR3 length equals 15 residues. Germline V gene lookup returns CDR1 MDHEN and CDR2 SYDVKM. The CDR3 nucleotides are TGTGCCAGCAGGTCCGGGACTAGCGGGAGGAATGAGCAGTTCTTC. As protein: CASRSGTSGRNEQFF.

J is TRBJ1-4 and V is TRBV4-3, with 7 bases lining up with TRBD1. Germline V gene sequence: CDR1 LGHNA, CDR2 YSLEER. V was clipped by 1 base and J by 8 bases; unmatched bases: 13. The CDR3 has 17 amino acids. CDR3 residues: CASSQGLGAGGQEKLFF. The CDR3 DNA is TGCGCCAGCAGCCAAGGCCTCGGGGCAGGGGGTCAGGAAAAACTGTTTTTT.

J is TRBJ1-1 and V is TRBV9; D might be TRBD1 (6 bases). Germline CDR1 reads SGDLS; CDR2 reads YYNGEE. V was shortened by 0 bases and J by 1 base, with 10 bases between the two germline ends. There are 15 residues in the CDR3. The CDR3 nucleotides are TGTGCCAGCAGCGTAGAGGACAGAGCGAACACTGAAGCTTTCTTT. This codes for CASSVEDRANTEAFF.

J is TRBJ1-1 and V is TRBV15, with D maybe TRBD1 (5 bases). CDR1 LNHNV and CDR2 YYDKDF come from the germline V gene (reference sequence). The length of the CDR3 is 14 residues. Trimming took 1 base from V and 3 from J, leaving 9 bases between them. CDR3 loop: CATSRAGPDTEAFF. CDR3 DNA sequence: TGTGCCACCAGCAGAGCAGGGCCCGACACTGAAGCTTTCTTT.

This chain uses TRBV7-8 with TRBJ2-1; possible D gene TRBD1, 6 bases. This CDR3 has 20 amino acids. Trimming cost V 3 bases and J 7 bases, with 31 bases left between them. Germline V gene data show CDR1 as SGHVS and CDR2 as FQNEAQ. CDR3 DNA: TGTGCCAGCAGCTTTTTCGGCCCGGACAGCCGAACTAGAAAGGGAAATGAGCAGTTCTTC. This gives the protein CASSFFGPDSRTRKGNEQFF.

This chain connects TRBV7-9 to TRBJ2-7, with TRBD2 matching 10 bases. With V trimmed by 5 bases and J by 3 bases, 4 bases remained unmatched. The CDR3 has 14 amino acids. The germline V gene encodes CDR1 SEHNR and CDR2 FQNEAQ (reference sequence). CDR3 in amino acids: CASSGGLANYEQYF. CDR3 nucleotide sequence: TGTGCCAGCAGCGGGGGACTAGCGAACTACGAGCAGTACTTC.

CDR3 sequence reads: CASSFSEGHSNQPQHF. CDR3 sequence (DNA): TGTGCCAGCAGTTTCTCGGAGGGGCATAGCAATCAGCCCCAGCATTTT. The J gene is TRBJ1-5, the V gene TRBV6-2 or TRBV6-3; a possible D gene is TRBD1 (5 bases). Germline assignment: CDR1 MNHEY and CDR2 SVGEGT. This CDR3 is 16 amino acids long. V lost 4 bases, J lost 0 bases, and 13 bases lay in between.

The chain has TRBV5-6 and TRBJ2-1, with TRBD2 matching over 8 bases. V trimming: 4 bases; J trimming: 7 bases; junction bases outside the gene matches: 10. The CDR3 is 15 residues long. The germline CDR1 and CDR2 sequences are SGHDT and YYEEEE. The CDR3 DNA is TGTGCCAGCAGCAATGGACTAGCTCTGGGGAATGAGCAGTTCTTC. The encoded protein is CASSNGLALGNEQFF.

The chain has TRBV6-5 and TRBJ1-6; no firm D call. Germline V gene sequence: CDR1 MNHEY, CDR2 SVGAGI. V lost 1 base to trimming and J lost 3 bases, with 10 bases between them. The CDR3 is made up of 16 amino acids. The CDR3 DNA reads TGTGCCAGCAGTTACTTTCTACCGGGCTATAATTCACCCCTCCACTTT. Protein product: CASSYFLPGYNSPLHF.

The rearrangement joins TRBV7-9 to TRBJ1-3; TRBD1 matches at 8 bases. The germline CDR1 and CDR2 sequences are SEHNR and FQNEAQ (reference sequence). The junction had 7 bases not matched to a gene; V was cut back by 5 bases and J by 4 bases. The CDR3 extends over 15 amino acids. CDR3 in amino acids: CASSQSGTGGNTIYF. The CDR3 region has the DNA TGTGCCAGCAGCCAGAGCGGGACAGGCGGAAACACCATATATTTT.

This clone was detected only once. CDR3 in amino acids: CASSPAGLAGSPYEQYF. The CDR3 DNA sequence: TGTGCCAGCAGTCCTGCGGGACTAGCGGGGAGTCCCTACGAGCAGTACTTC. The chain carries TRBV14 and TRBJ2-7; TRBD2 aligns across 13 bases. CDR1 and CDR2 from the germline V gene are SGHDN and FVKESK. Trimming at V came to 6 bases and at J to 2 bases, leaving 10 bases not matched to a gene. The CDR3 runs 17 residues.

This chain uses TRBV5-4 with TRBJ2-7; D may be TRBD1 (6 bases). This CDR3 spans 16 amino acids. The germline gives CDR1 SGHNT, CDR2 YYREEE (reference sequence). V was cut by 6 bases and J by 2 bases, with 21 bases left in between. CDR3 amino acids: CASTFGGTQGAYEQYF. DNA of the CDR3: TGTGCCAGCACCTTCGGTGGGACACAGGGCGCCTACGAGCAGTACTTC.

CDR3 coding DNA: TGTGCCAGCAGTTACTCATCCGGGACAGGGGGAGGCTACACCTTC. Translating gives CASSYSSGTGGGYTF. The rearrangement uses TRBV6-5 and TRBJ1-2, with 11 bases aligning to TRBD1. This CDR3 has 15 residues. CDR1 is MNHEY and CDR2 is SVGAGI in the germline V gene. Losses at the gene ends were 0 bases for V and 8 bases for J; bases not matched to a gene: 5.

This chain joins TRBV25-1 and TRBJ1-1; TRBD1 matches at 7 bases. The CDR3 contains 14 residues. V lost 5 bases, J lost 4 bases, and 7 bases stayed unmatched. Germline CDR1 is MGHDK and CDR2 is SYGVNS. CDR3 sequence reads: CASSRDRVFTEAFF. The CDR3, as DNA: TGTGCCAGCAGTAGAGACAGGGTCTTCACTGAAGCTTTCTTT.

The chain recombines TRBV11-2 with TRBJ2-2; 14 bases match TRBD2. The trim removed 5 bases at V and 7 bases at J, leaving 9 bases unmatched. This CDR3 spans 17 amino acids. In germline, CDR1 is SGHAT, CDR2 FQNNGV. The CDR3 loop reads CASSPGTSGRRGGELFF. The CDR3 DNA is TGTGCCAGCAGCCCGGGGACTAGCGGGAGAAGGGGCGGGGAGCTGTTTTTT.

This chain uses TRBV19 with TRBJ2-2; TRBD2 aligns across 9 bases. V shed 1 base and J 4 bases; nucleotides not matched to a gene: 4. CDR1 and CDR2 from the germline V gene are LNHDA and SQIVND (reference sequence). This CDR3 region has 16 residues. The CDR3 loop reads CASSIGLAGSTGELFF. CDR3 nucleotides: TGTGCCAGTAGTATAGGGCTAGCGGGAAGCACCGGGGAGCTGTTTTTT.

The DNA for the CDR3 is TGTGCCAGCAGTTTATCGCCGCGGGAGGCCTACAATGAGCAGTTCTTC. Translation gives CASSLSPREAYNEQFF. This rearrangement joins TRBV27 to TRBJ2-1; 8 positions match TRBD2. CDR1 is MNHEY, CDR2 SMNVEV, per germline (reference sequence). V lost 0 bases and J lost 2; bases outside the gene matches: 3. There are 16 residues in the CDR3.

This chain uses TRBV28 with TRBJ2-1, with 10 bases fitting TRBD2. V was clipped by 8 bases and J by 6 bases; unmatched bases: 10. Germline CDR1 is MDHEN and CDR2 is SYDVKM. The CDR3 spans 15 residues. CDR3 nucleotide sequence: TGTGCCAGCCCCCCCGGGACTAGCGTAACCAATGAGCAGTTCTTC. It codes for CASPPGTSVTNEQFF.